Listed below are T cell receptor beta chains from one sample, sequenced in a study of response to subunit inactivated influenza vaccine. In TCRdb, the RT-PCR reads were re-called with MiXCR into one record per CDR3 protein. The data show 650,000 to 800,000 distinct CDR3 sequences, with around 14% seen just once and 5.5% to 7% held by the top ten. The sample in question was PBMCs from blood, obtained less than 15 days before vaccination. These receptors were taken from a man in his forties or fifties who received an inactivated influenza vaccine. Both conserved end residues are part of each CDR3. D genes are given only for firm matches. Rows may omit the clone size; those that give it use once, few, many or a size class.

TRBV20-1	-	TRBD2	TRBJ2-7	CSADEREVIGSLYEQYF	TGCAGTGCCGACGAGCGGGAGGTCATAGGGTCCCTCTACGAGCAGTACTTC
TRBV12-3/TRBV12-4	-	-	TRBJ1-4	CASSLSQGTKLFF	TGTGCCAGCAGTTTAAGTCAGGGCACCAAACTGTTTTTT
TRBV12-3/TRBV12-4	few	-	TRBJ1-2	CASSRQITADLNYGYTF	TGTGCCAGCAGTCGCCAGATAACGGCAGACCTTAACTATGGCTACACCTTC
TRBV2	few	-	TRBJ2-2	CASSVENTGELFF	TGTGCCAGCAGTGTTGAGAACACCGGGGAGCTGTTTTTT
TRBV20-1	few	-	TRBJ2-1	CSASGYLSYNEQFF	TGCAGTGCTAGTGGCTATCTGTCCTACAATGAGCAGTTCTTC
TRBV4-3	few	-	TRBJ2-1	CASSPLGPGDYNEQFF	TGCGCCAGCAGCCCCCTCGGTCCGGGGGACTACAATGAGCAGTTCTTC
TRBV3-1	-	-	TRBJ1-5	CASSQVGRAQPQHF	TGTGCCAGCAGCCAAGTGGGCAGGGCACAGCCCCAGCATTTT
TRBV28	many	-	TRBJ1-1	CASSTAGLPNTEAFF	TGTGCCAGCAGCACGGCGGGACTTCCGAACACTGAAGCTTTCTTT
TRBV5-1	many	-	TRBJ2-5	CASSLIQETQYF	TGCGCCAGCAGCTTAATACAAGAGACCCAGTACTTC
TRBV7-2	-	-	TRBJ2-7	CASPNSVRLYGTYEQYF	TGTGCCAGCCCTAATAGTGTCAGGCTCTACGGAACTTACGAGCAGTACTTC
TRBV12-3/TRBV12-4	few	TRBD1	TRBJ2-1	CASSFGDRESNEQFF	TGTGCCAGCAGTTTTGGAGACAGGGAGAGCAATGAGCAGTTCTTC
TRBV3-1	-	TRBD1	TRBJ2-7	CASSQDQGAGEQYF	TGTGCCAGCAGCCAAGACCAGGGGGCGGGCGAGCAGTACTTC
TRBV12-2	-	-	TRBJ2-7	CASRPGLEQYF	TGTGCAAGTCGCCCGGGGTTAGAGCAGTACTTC
TRBV6-1	-	-	TRBJ2-2	CASSEDRYTGELFF	TGTGCCAGCAGTGAAGACCGATACACCGGGGAGCTGTTTTTT
TRBV3-1	few	-	TRBJ1-1	CASSPRAEGTEAFF	TGTGCCAGCAGCCCCCGGGCCGAGGGCACTGAAGCTTTCTTT
TRBV20-1	-	TRBD2	TRBJ2-3	CSVQSYLADTDTQYF	TGCAGTGTCCAAAGTTATCTAGCGGACACAGATACGCAGTATTTT
TRBV11-2	-	-	TRBJ2-5	CASSLDYRAETQYF	TGTGCCAGCAGCTTAGATTACAGGGCGGAGACCCAGTACTTC
TRBV12-3/TRBV12-4	many	-	TRBJ1-5	CASSLGSSYQPQHF	TGTGCCAGCAGTTTGGGCTCCTCTTATCAGCCCCAGCATTTT
TRBV29-1	-	-	TRBJ1-4	CSVEIGFREKLFF	TGCAGCGTTGAGATAGGGTTTCGTGAAAAACTGTTTTTT
TRBV7-8	few	-	TRBJ2-5	CASSLAQLTDYQETQYF	TGTGCCAGCAGCTTAGCGCAGTTGACAGATTACCAAGAGACCCAGTACTTC
TRBV20-1	few	-	TRBJ1-1	CSATRTRRTNTEAFF	TGCAGTGCTACAAGAACTCGGCGGACGAACACTGAAGCTTTCTTT
TRBV11-2	-	-	TRBJ2-2	CASSLIGAGTGELFF	TGTGCCAGCAGTCTAATAGGGGCGGGCACCGGGGAGCTGTTTTTT
TRBV15	-	-	TRBJ2-1	CATSSEPLGYNEQFF	TGTGCCACCAGCAGCGAACCGCTAGGATACAATGAGCAGTTCTTC
TRBV5-5	-	TRBD1	TRBJ1-1	CASSWTGMGYTEAFF	TGTGCCAGCAGCTGGACAGGGATGGGGTACACTGAAGCTTTCTTT
TRBV2	-	-	TRBJ1-4	CASSGGFGEKLFF	TGTGCCAGCAGTGGAGGGTTTGGTGAAAAACTGTTTTTT
TRBV28	-	-	TRBJ2-1	CASGPPNSYNEQFF	TGTGCAAGCGGGCCACCCAACTCCTACAATGAGCAGTTCTTC
TRBV7-3	few	-	TRBJ2-1	CASSLEGGEQFF	TGTGCCAGCAGCTTAGAGGGGGGTGAGCAGTTCTTC
TRBV9	few	-	TRBJ2-5	CASSAVHLAGRETQYF	TGTGCCAGCAGCGCGGTGCATCTGGCAGGTCGGGAGACCCAGTACTTC